The sequence of this T cell receptor beta chain was determined in a study of response to subunit inactivated influenza vaccine (dated 2018 in TCRdb). Notes on the research overall: Deep quantitative profiling of the T cell receptor repertoire was used in the study to follow responses to a trivalent subunit inactivated influenza vaccine. General study outcomes and caveats: According to the authors, only a limited number of new T cells may be recruited by each seasonal influenza vaccination.

Library preparation employed RT-PCR. Instrument used: Illumina HiSeq 2500. TCRdb reworked the public reads: Q25 trimming with fastp, MiXCR clone assembly, productive beta chains retained. Rows merge per CDR3 protein into single entries with the most common DNA and genes. The sample profile shows about 500,000 distinct CDR3 sequences; 16% of them were found once. The ten biggest clones cover around 3% of the sample. The CDR3 numbers 14 residues from cysteine through phenylalanine. The entry retains the CDR3 DNA only, 42 bases that are in frame from base 1. Deletion took 6 bases off V and 3 bases off J, with a span of 18 bases between the germline ends. The germline V gene (reference sequence) supplies CDR1 DFQATT and CDR2 SNEGSKA. This clonotype was picked up a small number of times. There is no known antigen for this receptor. The record has no base qualities; no much larger clone is one base away.

The rearrangement combines TRBV20-1 with TRBJ2-7, with TRBD2 as a weak D call on 6 bases. This TCR was recovered from a man aged 50 to 69 who received an inactivated influenza vaccine. Donor details come from another sample of the same person, matched by shared clones. Sample: CD4+ T cells sorted from PBMCs, taken less than 30 months after vaccination. In nucleotide form, the sequence is TGCAGTGCGACGGACGCCGCGGGAATCTACGAGCAGTACTTC. This translates into CSATDAAGIYEQYF.